A single sample gave rise to the 12 T cell receptor beta chains below, sequenced in a study of monozygotic twins with inflammatory bowel disease. TCRdb reprocessed the 5' RACE reads and stores each CDR3 protein as one record, lacking DNA. Its table lists approximately 150,000 distinct CDR3 sequences. Sequenced input: blood. These receptor sequences come from a human donor with ulcerative colitis or Crohn's disease, or a healthy co-twin of an affected twin (not recorded which).

V usage is TRBV5-4 and J usage is TRBJ2-5; TCRdb lists TRBD1, though no DNA is available to test this call. The CDR3 is 13 amino acids. Germline values: CDR1 SGHNT, CDR2 YYREEE (reference sequence). This chain's CDR3 is CASSLEGLETQYF. Combining the CDR3 with reference TRBV5-4 and TRBJ2-5 gives the whole variable domain ETGVTQSPTHLIKTRGQQVTLRCSSQSGHNTVSWYQQALGQGPQFIFQYYREEENGRGNFPPRFSGLQFPNYSSELNVNALELDDSALYLCASSLEGLETQYFGPGTRLLVL.

The J gene is TRBJ1-2, the V gene TRBV14; the D call of TRBD1 rests on TCRdb alone, since no DNA is present to check it. This CDR3 is built from 17 residues. The germline V gene has CDR1 SGHDN and CDR2 FVKESK. The CDR3 here is CASSHGTGSGGLYGYTF. Drawing the rest from reference TRBV14 and TRBJ1-2, the complete variable domain is EAGVTQFPSHSVIEKGQTVTLRCDPISGHDNLYWYRRVMGKEIKFLLHFVKESKQDESGMPNNRFLAERTGGTYSTLKVQPAELEDSGVYFCASSHGTGSGGLYGYTFGSGTRLTVV.

This chain links TRBV9 with TRBJ2-1; the TCRdb call, TRBD2, lacks DNA for checking. This CDR3 has 15 amino acids. The germline gives CDR1 SGDLS, CDR2 YYNGEE. CDR3 protein: CASSVVAGGPGFQFF.

The chain employs TRBV6-2 or TRBV6-3 and TRBJ1-5; the TCRdb D gene call, TRBD1, has no DNA to confirm it. Germline V gene sequence: CDR1 MNHEY, CDR2 SVGEGT. CDR3 length equals 19 residues. CDR3 region: CASSYVRQGGIASNQPQHF.

J is TRBJ1-6 and V is TRBV12-3 or TRBV12-4; TCRdb's assignment of TRBD1 cannot be checked, as there is no DNA. The CDR3 has 14 amino acids. This chain's CDR3 is CASSHPTDNSPLHF.

This chain uses TRBV5-1 with TRBJ2-7. The CDR3 length is 15 residues. Germline-derived CDR1 and CDR2 are SGHRS and YFSETQ. This CDR3 reads CASRRSDGVTYEQYF.

This chain links TRBV4-1 with TRBJ1-5; TCRdb's assignment of TRBD1 cannot be checked, as there is no DNA. The CDR3 is 15 residues long. Per the germline V gene, CDR1 is MGHRA and CDR2 is YSYEKL. CDR3 protein: CASSQDDRGNQPQHF.

The chain couples TRBV5-6 to TRBJ2-2; the TCRdb call, TRBD1, lacks DNA for checking. Germline CDR1 SGHDT, CDR2 YYEEEE. The CDR3 consists of 16 residues. The chain's CDR3 is CASSLKETGGFGELFF.

CDR3 region: CATSRGHSNTEAFF. The chain couples TRBV15 to TRBJ1-1. The CDR3 totals 14 residues. Looked up from germline, CDR1 is LNHNV and CDR2 is YYDKDF (reference sequence). Complete variable domain (other parts from reference TRBV15 and TRBJ1-1): DAMVIQNPRYQVTQFGKPVTLSCSQTLNHNVMYWYQQKSSQAPKLLFHYYDKDFNNEADTPDNFQSRRPNTSFCFLDIRSPGLGDTAMYLCATSRGHSNTEAFFGQGTRLTVV.

The chain recombines TRBV29-1 with TRBJ1-2; the TCRdb call, TRBD1, lacks DNA for checking. The CDR3 covers 11 residues. The germline V gene has CDR1 SQVTM and CDR2 ANQGSEA. CDR3 sequence: CSVDGGRGYTF.

The chain links TRBV5-1 to TRBJ2-7; TCRdb proposes TRBD1, but this gene call is untestable without DNA. This CDR3 has 15 amino acids. The germline gives CDR1 SGHRS, CDR2 YFSETQ. The CDR3 loop reads CASSFPRQGNNEQYF.

The rearrangement joins TRBV7-9 to TRBJ2-7. The CDR3 has 13 amino acids. CDR1 and CDR2 (germline): SEHNR, FQNEAQ (reference sequence). CDR3 protein: CASSPSGPYEQYF. Full variable domain (remainder filled in from reference TRBV7-9 and TRBJ2-7): DTGVSQNPRHKITKRGQNVTFRCDPISEHNRLYWYRQTLGQGPEFLTYFQNEAQLEKSRLLSDRFSAERPKGSFSTLEIQRTEQGDSAMYLCASSPSGPYEQYFGPGTRLTVT.